These 28 T cell receptor beta chains came from one sample sequenced in a study of blood T cell repertoires in COVID-19. This table comes from immunoSEQ multiplex PCR, and its TCRdb copy is limited to in-frame clones, with some not included. The data show a few hundred thousand clones, about 80% seen once. The sequenced sample consisted of peripheral blood. The receptors originated from a person between 65 and 80 years old with COVID-19, enrolled during active disease.

The chain uses TRBV7-9 and TRBJ2-7, with 9 bases lining up with TRBD1. Looked up from germline, CDR1 is SEHNR and CDR2 is FQNEAQ (reference sequence). The length of the CDR3 is 17 residues. Unmatched junction bases numbered 10, after V lost 1 base and J lost 3 bases. The CDR3 sequence: CASSLEIPGQGVYEQYF. The CDR3, as DNA: TGTGCCAGCAGCTTAGAAATCCCGGGACAGGGAGTCTACGAGCAGTACTTC.

This chain joins TRBV2 and TRBJ1-4; 7 bases align to TRBD1. CDR1 and CDR2 (germline): SNHLY, FYNNEI. V dropped 8 bases and J dropped 0; count of bases not matched to a gene: 6. This CDR3 is built from 15 residues. CDR3 protein: CASLGQSATNEKLFF. CDR3 nucleotides: TGTGCCAGCCTGGGACAGTCTGCAACTAATGAAAAACTGTTTTTT.

This clone was recorded a few times. The chain employs TRBV11-2 and TRBJ1-1; D is undetermined. The length of the CDR3 is 14 residues. Trimming removed 2 bases from V and 1 base from J, with 8 bases in between. CDR1 and CDR2 from the germline V gene are SGHAT and FQNNGV. The CDR3: CASSLSGENTEAFF. Here the CDR3 DNA reads TGTGCCAGCAGCTTATCCGGGGAGAACACTGAAGCTTTCTTT.

The V gene is TRBV6-2 or TRBV6-3, the J gene TRBJ1-4; 10 bases map to TRBD1. The CDR3 length is 16 residues. The ends lost 6 bases at V and 2 bases at J; junction bases unmatched: 6. The germline gives CDR1 MNHEY, CDR2 SVGEGT. CDR3 residues: CASSHRQGATNEKLFF. The CDR3 DNA reads TGTGCCAGCAGCCATCGACAGGGGGCGACTAATGAAAAACTGTTTTTT.

In this sample, this clone turned up a few times. V and J are TRBV9 and TRBJ2-1, with a weak D call TRBD1 (5 bases). V gave up 1 base and J gave up 0 bases, with 8 bases separating them. The germline V gene encodes CDR1 SGDLS and CDR2 YYNGEE. The CDR3 loop spans 15 amino acids. The CDR3: CASSVQGGSYNEQFF. CDR3 sequence (DNA): TGTGCCAGCAGCGTACAGGGTGGCTCCTACAATGAGCAGTTCTTC.

The V gene is TRBV19, the J gene TRBJ2-3; 7 bases agree with TRBD1. The CDR3 length is 14 residues. CDR1 LNHDA and CDR2 SQIVND come from the germline V gene (reference sequence). V lost 5 bases, J lost 5 bases, and 7 bases stayed unmatched. This chain's CDR3 is CASSPGQTRDTQYF. CDR3 bases: TGTGCCAGTAGTCCGGGACAGACCCGAGATACGCAGTATTTT.

The chain joins TRBV27 to TRBJ2-3; 8 nucleotides align to TRBD1. Per germline, CDR1 MNHEY and CDR2 SMNVEV (reference sequence). CDR3 length: 14 amino acids. Trimming removed 7 bases from V and 6 bases from J; junction bases left unmatched: 9. The DNA of the CDR3 is TGTGCCAGCACCTCATGGCAGGGGGCGGATACGCAGTATTTT. This codes for CASTSWQGADTQYF.

The CDR3 protein is CATHRAGAGGVDYGYTF. CDR3 DNA sequence: TGTGCCACCCACAGGGCGGGGGCCGGAGGGGTAGACTATGGCTACACCTTC. J is TRBJ1-2 and V is TRBV13; D may be TRBD1 (6 bases). Germline assignment: CDR1 PRHDT and CDR2 FYEKMQ (reference sequence). Between the trimmed V and J ends, which lost 10 bases and 3 bases, there was a span of 27 bases. The CDR3 contains 17 residues.

This sequence joins TRBV5-5 and TRBJ2-7; TRBD2 agrees at 14 bases. There are 15 residues in the CDR3. CDR1 and CDR2 (germline): SGHKS, YYEKEE (reference sequence). V lost 6 bases, J lost 4 bases, and 6 bases stayed unmatched. Here the CDR3 DNA reads TGTGCCAGCACCAGACTAGCGGGAGGGTCATACGAGCAGTACTTC. Translation gives CASTRLAGGSYEQYF.

The chain carries TRBV9 and TRBJ2-7, with 9 bases matching TRBD1. Losses at the gene ends were 7 bases for V and 5 bases for J; bases not matched to a gene: 13. Germline V CDR1 and CDR2: SGDLS, YYNGEE. The CDR3 is made up of 15 amino acids. The CDR3 is CASQNDRGKLHEQYF. In nucleotides, the CDR3 is TGTGCCAGCCAGAACGACAGGGGGAAACTCCACGAGCAGTACTTC.

The chain combines TRBV5-8 with TRBJ2-4, with 9 bases identical to TRBD2. Germline V gene data show CDR1 as SGHTS and CDR2 as YDEGEE. The length of the CDR3 is 16 residues. V lost 6 bases and J lost 1; bases outside the gene matches: 8. CDR3 region: CASTSGTSYAKNIQYF. CDR3 sequence (DNA): TGTGCCAGCACCTCCGGGACTAGCTATGCCAAAAACATTCAGTACTTC.

The chain employs TRBV7-2 and TRBJ2-7, with 9 bases identical to TRBD2. The CDR3 covers 16 residues. Germline CDR1 SGHTA, CDR2 FQGNSA. J lost 4 bases, V lost 1 base, and 8 bases had no gene match. CDR3 loop: CASSLGHAGGRYEQYF. In DNA form, the CDR3 reads TGTGCCAGCAGCTTAGGGCATGCGGGGGGGCGGTACGAGCAGTACTTC. The full variable domain, completed using reference TRBV7-2 and TRBJ2-7, is GAGVSQSPSNKVTEKGKDVELRCDPISGHTALYWYRQSLGQGLEFLIYFQGNSAPDKSGLPSDRFSAERTGGSVSTLTIQRTQQEDSAVYLCASSLGHAGGRYEQYFGPGTRLTVT.

This chain connects TRBV10-3 to TRBJ2-5; weak D call: TRBD1 (5 bases). The CDR3 is made up of 15 amino acids. Trimming took 7 bases from V and 2 from J, leaving 17 bases between them. CDR1 is ENHRY and CDR2 is SYGVKD in the germline V gene. The CDR3, as DNA: TGTGCCATCAACGGTGTGGGCCAGGGACAAGAGACCCAGTACTTC. Translation: CAINGVGQGQETQYF.

This clone has a single count. The chain joins TRBV7-3 to TRBJ2-3; TRBD2 might be the D (5 bases). The germline CDR1 and CDR2 sequences are SGHTA and FQGTGA. V was clipped by 2 bases and J by 1 base, with 13 bases between them. This CDR3 comprises 16 residues. Written as DNA, the CDR3 is TGTGCCAGCAGCTTATCCCTAGCCTCTGGCACAGATACGCAGTATTTT. This gives the protein CASSLSLASGTDTQYF. The whole variable domain, filled in from reference TRBV7-3 and TRBJ2-3, reads GAGVSQTPSNKVTEKGKYVELRCDPISGHTALYWYRQSLGQGPEFLIYFQGTGAADDSGLPNDRFFAVRPEGSVSTLKIQRTERGDSAVYLCASSLSLASGTDTQYFGPGTRLTVL.

This clone occurred a few times. The chain joins TRBV19 to TRBJ2-5; 16 bases align to TRBD2. Germline V CDR1 and CDR2: LNHDA, SQIVND (reference sequence). The CDR3 consists of 19 residues. V was clipped by 5 bases and J by 1 base; unmatched bases: 10. The CDR3 coding sequence is TGTGCCAGTAGTCCCCGGTCGGGACTAGCGGGGGGGGCCCAAGAGACCCAGTACTTC. This codes for CASSPRSGLAGGAQETQYF.

This chain connects TRBV6-2 or TRBV6-3 to TRBJ1-2, with D maybe TRBD1 (6 bases). The CDR3 contains 15 residues. V lost 8 bases, J lost 2 bases, and 18 bases lay in between. CDR1 and CDR2 (germline): MNHEY, SVGEGT. The CDR3 coding sequence is TGTGCCAGCCGCCATACGAAAACAGGGAACTATGGCTACACCTTC. Protein: CASRHTKTGNYGYTF.

The rearrangement links TRBV27 to TRBJ2-7; 12 nucleotides align to TRBD2. The CDR3 runs to 13 residues. The V segment lost 9 bases and the J segment 4 bases; nucleotides outside the gene matches: 4. Per the germline V gene, CDR1 is MNHEY and CDR2 is SMNVEV (reference sequence). The CDR3 nucleotides read TGTGCCAGTGGACTAGCGGGATTGTACGAGCAGTACTTC. Translation gives CASGLAGLYEQYF.

The genes are TRBV6-2 or TRBV6-3 and TRBJ1-2; 8 nucleotides line up with TRBD1. Trimming took 4 bases from V and 3 from J; bases not matched to a gene: 7. The CDR3 totals 15 residues. CDR1 is MNHEY and CDR2 is SVGEGT in the germline V gene. CDR3 loop: CASSSDRDYDYGYTF. For the CDR3, the DNA is TGTGCCAGCAGTTCGGACAGGGACTACGACTATGGCTACACCTTC.

The rearrangement uses TRBV28 and TRBJ1-2; 9 bases map to TRBD1. V was pared by 7 bases and J by 3 bases, with 12 bases of the junction left unmatched. The length of the CDR3 is 16 residues. CDR1 is MDHEN, CDR2 SYDVKM, per germline. This CDR3 reads CASNPPLGQGHYGYTF. The CDR3 DNA reads TGTGCCAGCAATCCTCCCCTTGGACAGGGGCACTATGGCTACACCTTC.

The chain combines TRBV7-9 with TRBJ2-1; TRBD2 might be the D (6 bases). Trimming removed 1 base at V and 9 bases at J, with 16 bases between. Germline assignment: CDR1 SEHNR and CDR2 FQNEAQ (reference sequence). The length of the CDR3 is 15 residues. As DNA, the CDR3 is TGTGCCAGCAGCTTAGTATTATCACTAGCTGGTGAGCAGTTCTTC. Encoded protein: CASSLVLSLAGEQFF.

This chain joins TRBV28 and TRBJ1-3, with D tentatively TRBD1 (5 bases). The germline gives CDR1 MDHEN, CDR2 SYDVKM. V was pared by 8 bases and J by 4 bases, with 6 bases between. CDR3 length: 11 residues. Written as DNA, the CDR3 is TGTGCCAGCGGGGCCGGAAACACCATATATTTT. It is translated as CASGAGNTIYF.

V is TRBV29-1 and J is TRBJ1-4; no firm D call. The length of the CDR3 is 13 residues. Per the germline V gene, CDR1 is SQVTM and CDR2 is ANQGSEA. V was pared by 7 bases and J by 3 bases, with 12 bases between. This CDR3 is CSAMVAANEKLFF. The CDR3 DNA sequence: TGCAGCGCAATGGTGGCGGCTAATGAAAAACTGTTTTTT.

The chain recombines TRBV6-4 with TRBJ2-3; the match to TRBD1 covers 10 bases. This CDR3 contains 17 residues. Germline trimming cut 0 bases from V and 3 bases from J; bases unmatched to any gene: 6. CDR1 is MRHNA, CDR2 SNTAGT, per germline. Here the CDR3 reads CASSDSFRTGGTDTQYF. The CDR3 coding sequence is TGTGCCAGCAGTGACTCTTTCAGGACAGGGGGTACAGATACGCAGTATTTT.

The chain carries TRBV6-5 and TRBJ1-2; D is undetermined. The CDR3 spans 14 residues. The germline V gene has CDR1 MNHEY and CDR2 SVGAGI. The V end lost 7 bases, the J end lost 4 bases, and 16 bases lay between the germline ends. CDR3 bases: TGTGCCAGCAAGGTCGGAGTGTTACTCTATGGCTACACCTTC. Translating it yields CASKVGVLLYGYTF.

This chain links TRBV28 with TRBJ2-1; D perhaps matches TRBD1 (6 bases). Germline V gene sequence: CDR1 MDHEN, CDR2 SYDVKM. The V and J ends lost 7 bases and 2 bases respectively, with 15 bases between them. The CDR3 loop spans 15 amino acids. The CDR3 DNA reads TGTGCCAGCACCTCCGCAGGGGACACCTACAATGAGCAGTTCTTC. Protein: CASTSAGDTYNEQFF.

The rearrangement uses TRBV7-8 and TRBJ1-2, with D hard to call. The V gene lost 4 bases and the J gene lost 7 bases, with 19 bases spanning the gap. The germline V gene has CDR1 SGHVS and CDR2 FQNEAQ. The CDR3 runs 15 residues. CDR3 residues: CASSSLRGLMGGYTF. The DNA of the CDR3 is TGTGCCAGCAGCTCCCTCCGAGGACTGATGGGTGGCTACACCTTC.

CDR3 protein: CASSQTSGGWGEQYF. CDR3 in DNA: TGTGCCAGCAGTCAAACTAGCGGGGGCTGGGGCGAGCAGTACTTC. This sequence joins TRBV6-5 and TRBJ2-7; 11 nucleotides match TRBD2. In germline, CDR1 is MNHEY, CDR2 SVGAGI. The CDR3 extends over 15 amino acids. V shed 5 bases and J 6 bases; nucleotides not matched to a gene: 9.

The chain has TRBV5-6 and TRBJ2-1; 7 bases map to TRBD1. The CDR3 has 13 residues. CDR1 and CDR2 (germline): SGHDT, YYEEEE. The V gene end was trimmed by 4 bases and the J gene end by 7 bases; junction bases not matched to a gene: 5. CDR3 protein: CASSNRGWNEQFF. The CDR3 DNA reads as TGTGCCAGCAGCAACAGGGGATGGAATGAGCAGTTCTTC.